This TCR beta chain was recovered during a study of CD8+ T cells in alopecia areata. Sequencing relied on a cDNA template that was reverse transcribed from extracted RNA. Data came from immunoSEQ multiplex PCR; TCRdb stores just in-frame clones and leaves some out. The sample yields around 200,000 clones, 63% seen once. Study-level results: Scalp lesions, especially in alopecia totalis/universalis, had higher clonality than normal scalp. Researchers reported that TCR sharing among patients proved less clear than in mice, possibly HLA-linked.

Collected material from alopecia areata patients comprised lesional scalp punch biopsies and peripheral blood. The sample holds a few counts of this clone. Its antigen is currently unknown. The CDR3 has 14 amino acids. Germline V gene data show CDR1 as SQVTM and CDR2 as ANQGSEA. Trimming removed 0 bases at V and 5 bases at J, with 13 bases between. The source material was CD4+ T cells sorted from blood, sampled at week 0. The genes are TRBV29-1 and TRBJ1-1; possibly TRBD1 for D (6 bases). The sequence came from a human donor with alopecia areata. The chain's CDR3 is CSVEENRVGTEAFF. DNA of the CDR3: TGCAGCGTTGAAGAGAACAGGGTGGGGACTGAAGCTTTCTTT.